Listed here are 16 T cell receptor beta chains from one sample, sequenced in a study of shared clonotypes between healthy human individuals. Only CD45RO-negative cells positively selected for CCR7 counted as naive CD8 cells, so terminally differentiated effector memory CD45RA+ cells were excluded. Sequencing was performed with immunoSEQ multiplex PCR; in TCRdb, only in-frame clones are kept and a portion is missing. The sample includes millions of clones, 93% of them seen just once. Sequencing was carried out using naive CD8+ T cells from PBMCs. These TCRs come from a young man in good health. Some clones in this sample may be carry-over from other donors' samples.

The chain links TRBV14 to TRBJ1-1, with TRBD1 matching 7 bases. V shed 5 bases and J 11 bases; nucleotides not matched to a gene: 14. From germline, CDR1 is SGHDN and CDR2 FVKESK. CDR3 length equals 14 residues. CDR3 sequence reads: CASSNRDSEHFAFF. For the CDR3, the DNA is TGTGCCAGCAGCAACCGGGACAGCGAGCATTTCGCTTTCTTT.

V usage is TRBV9 and J usage is TRBJ2-2; 12 positions agree with TRBD2. V lost 4 bases and J lost 7; bases outside the gene matches: 5. This CDR3 has 15 residues. CDR1 is SGDLS, CDR2 YYNGEE, per germline. The CDR3 DNA follows: TGTGCCAGCAGCTCCGGACTAGCGGGAATCGGGGAGCTGTTTTTT. This encodes CASSSGLAGIGELFF.

The chain carries TRBV27 and TRBJ2-3; D remains ambiguous. The CDR3 is 14 residues long. V gave up 6 bases and J gave up 7 bases, with 17 bases separating them. Germline V CDR1 and CDR2: MNHEY, SMNVEV (reference sequence). CDR3 bases: TGTGCCAGCAGCCCACTACCCGCTTTGAATACGCAGTATTTT. Amino acids: CASSPLPALNTQYF.

The gene calls are TRBV19 and TRBJ2-1; D is possibly TRBD1 (6 bases). The germline V gene has CDR1 LNHDA and CDR2 SQIVND (reference sequence). The CDR3 contains 17 residues. The ends were cut back, 0 bases at V and 9 bases at J, with 21 bases in the middle. The CDR3 region has the DNA TGTGCCAGTAGTATAGATCTATCAGGGGTGTACATCGGTGAGCAGTTCTTC. It is translated as CASSIDLSGVYIGEQFF.

V and J are TRBV7-6 and TRBJ2-1, with a possible D match to TRBD1 (5 bases). The ends were cut back, 5 bases at V and 5 bases at J, with 16 bases in the middle. The CDR3 totals 15 residues. Germline V gives CDR1 SGHVS, CDR2 FNYEAQ. The CDR3 region has the DNA TGTGCCAGCAGCCCAGGCTGGGGCCTCAACAATGAGCAGTTCTTC. Protein product: CASSPGWGLNNEQFF.

Concerning this clone: One end of the junction does not line up with germline, which may come from a read error. The rearrangement uses TRBV14 and TRBJ2-7; D perhaps matches TRBD1 (7 bases). This CDR3 contains 12 residues. The germline V gene has CDR1 SGHDN and CDR2 FVKESK. CDR3 amino acids: CASSQDRGTACF. The CDR3 coding sequence is TGTGCCAGCAGCCAAGATCGGGGGACAGCCTGTTTC.

V gene TRBV5-8 combines with J gene TRBJ1-2; D gene ambiguous. This CDR3 has 14 residues. Per the germline V gene, CDR1 is SGHTS and CDR2 is YDEGEE. Trimming took off 1 base at V and 2 bases at J, with 9 bases between the two ends. The CDR3 reads CASSLNSDNYGYTF. The CDR3 bases are TGTGCCAGCAGCTTGAATTCAGACAACTATGGCTACACCTTC.

This rearrangement joins TRBV16 to TRBJ1-2, with a tentative D call TRBD1 (6 bases). Trimming stripped 0 bases from V and 0 bases from J, with 11 bases between. The CDR3 loop spans 16 amino acids. Germline V gene data show CDR1 as KGHSY and CDR2 as FQNENV. This CDR3 reads CASSQSGQPSNYGYTF. For the CDR3, the DNA is TGTGCCAGCAGCCAATCCGGACAGCCCTCTAACTATGGCTACACCTTC. The variable domain in full, with the rest retrieved from reference TRBV16 and TRBJ1-2, is GEEVAQTPKHLVRGEGQKAKLYCAPIKGHSYVFWYQQVLKNEFKFLISFQNENVFDETGMPKERFSAKCLPNSPCSLEIQATKLEDSAVYFCASSQSGQPSNYGYTFGSGTRLTVV.

V and J are TRBV28 and TRBJ2-3; the D is unclear. The CDR3 runs to 12 residues. Germline CDR1 is MDHEN and CDR2 is SYDVKM. The V and J ends lost 6 bases and 4 bases respectively, with 8 bases between them. CDR3 region: CASSGPADTQYF. For the CDR3, the DNA is TGTGCCAGCAGCGGCCCCGCAGATACGCAGTATTTT.

V and J are TRBV7-9 and TRBJ2-7; D not resolved. The CDR3 extends over 12 amino acids. CDR1 is SEHNR, CDR2 FQNEAQ, per germline (reference sequence). The V and J ends lost 8 bases and 5 bases respectively, with 13 bases between them. DNA of the CDR3: TGTGCCAGCTCCCCCTCCCAAGACGAGCAGTACTTC. Its translation is CASSPSQDEQYF.

The V call is TRBV28, the J call TRBJ2-1, with 10 bases identical to TRBD2. The junction had 6 bases not matched to a gene; V was cut back by 6 bases and J by 7 bases. This CDR3 spans 14 amino acids. Germline V gene lookup returns CDR1 MDHEN and CDR2 SYDVKM. The CDR3 DNA reads TGTGCCAGCAGCCCACTAGCGGGATGGAATGAGCAGTTCTTC. Amino acids: CASSPLAGWNEQFF. The whole variable domain, remainder taken from reference TRBV28 and TRBJ2-1, is DVKVTQSSRYLVKRTGEKVFLECVQDMDHENMFWYRQDPGLGLRLIYFSYDVKMKEKGDIPEGYSVSREKKERFSLILESASTNQTSMYLCASSPLAGWNEQFFGPGTRLTVL.

This clone was observed once. This sequence joins TRBV7-8 and TRBJ2-5; 8 bases are a match to TRBD2. This CDR3 is built from 15 residues. Looked up from germline, CDR1 is SGHVS and CDR2 is FQNEAQ. The ends lost 5 bases at V and 4 bases at J; junction bases unmatched: 9. In DNA form, the CDR3 reads TGTGCCAGCAGCACGCCGGGACTAGAGGGAGAGACCCAGTACTTC. Residues: CASSTPGLEGETQYF.

The rearrangement links TRBV10-3 to TRBJ2-7; 11 bases align to TRBD2. V lost 1 base, J lost 3 bases, and 5 bases stayed unmatched. The CDR3 has 16 amino acids. The germline CDR1 and CDR2 sequences are ENHRY and SYGVKD. This CDR3 is CAISELAGGPSYEQYF. CDR3 coding DNA: TGTGCCATCAGTGAGTTAGCGGGAGGGCCAAGCTACGAGCAGTACTTC.

The rearrangement joins TRBV4-2 to TRBJ2-7; D unresolved. The CDR3 has 16 amino acids. Deletions cut 1 base from V and 0 bases from J, with 13 bases between. From germline, CDR1 is LGHNA and CDR2 YNFKEQ. CDR3 protein: CASSQGWSVSSYEQYF. In nucleotides, the CDR3 is TGTGCCAGCAGCCAAGGTTGGTCCGTTAGCTCCTACGAGCAGTACTTC.

As concerns this clone: Other nucleotide sequences in the sample specify the same CDR3. The CDR3 reads CASSERGMNTEAFF. CDR3 nucleotide sequence: TGTGCCAGCAGTGAGAGGGGGATGAACACTGAAGCTTTCTTT. The chain employs TRBV6-1 and TRBJ1-1; tentative D call: TRBD1 (6 bases). V shed 3 bases and J shed 0 bases, with 8 bases lying between them. The CDR3 extends over 14 amino acids. The germline V gene encodes CDR1 MNHNS and CDR2 SASEGT.

The rearrangement links TRBV5-4 to TRBJ2-4; TRBD1 might be the D (6 bases). The V gene's germline CDR1 is SGHNT and CDR2 YYREEE (reference sequence). The CDR3 loop spans 14 amino acids. The ends were cut back, 4 bases at V and 8 bases at J, with 16 bases in the middle. The CDR3 region has the DNA TGTGCCAGCAGCCCAATGGACAGTGTGGACATTCAGTACTTC. This codes for CASSPMDSVDIQYF. Combining the CDR3 with reference TRBV5-4 and TRBJ2-4 gives the whole variable domain ETGVTQSPTHLIKTRGQQVTLRCSSQSGHNTVSWYQQALGQGPQFIFQYYREEENGRGNFPPRFSGLQFPNYSSELNVNALELDDSALYLCASSPMDSVDIQYFGAGTRLSVL.